The T cell receptor beta chain described here comes from a study of cytomegalovirus exposure and HLA in healthy donors. This CDR3 has 16 amino acids. CDR1 is SGDLS and CDR2 is YYNGEE in the germline V gene. V gave up 3 bases and J gave up 0 bases, with 15 bases separating them. The data were produced by immunoSEQ multiplex PCR, yet TCRdb's version contains in-frame clones alone and is incomplete. The table shows fewer than 350,000 clones, with 88% occurring only once. J is TRBJ1-1 and V is TRBV9; D unresolved. The sequencing sample was made of PBMCs. The receptor comes from a woman in her late teens or twenties in good health and CMV-seronegative. The CDR3 is CASSAPEKRLNTEAFF. The CDR3 coding sequence is TGTGCCAGCAGCGCGCCCGAAAAGCGACTGAACACTGAAGCTTTCTTT.